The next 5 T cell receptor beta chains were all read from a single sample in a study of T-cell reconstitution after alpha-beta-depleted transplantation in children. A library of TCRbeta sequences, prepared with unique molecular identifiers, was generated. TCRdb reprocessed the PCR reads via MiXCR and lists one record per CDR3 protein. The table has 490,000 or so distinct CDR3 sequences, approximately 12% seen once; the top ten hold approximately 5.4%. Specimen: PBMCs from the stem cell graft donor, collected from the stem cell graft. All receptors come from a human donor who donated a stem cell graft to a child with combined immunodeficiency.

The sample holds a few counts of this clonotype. Here the CDR3 reads CASSVRDTGRTDTQYF. The CDR3 DNA is TGTGCCAGCAGCGTAAGGGACACAGGGAGGACAGATACGCAGTATTTT. The gene calls are TRBV9 and TRBJ2-3; D tentatively reads TRBD1 or TRBD2 (6 bases each). The CDR3 loop spans 16 amino acids. The ends were cut back, 1 base at V and 3 bases at J, with 15 bases in the middle. Germline CDR1 reads SGDLS; CDR2 reads YYNGEE.

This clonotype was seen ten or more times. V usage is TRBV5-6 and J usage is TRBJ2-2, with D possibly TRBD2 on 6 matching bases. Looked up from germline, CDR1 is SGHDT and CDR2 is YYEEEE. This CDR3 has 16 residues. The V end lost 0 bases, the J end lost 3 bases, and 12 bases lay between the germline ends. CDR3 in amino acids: CASSLGRVSDTGELFF. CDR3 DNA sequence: TGTGCCAGCAGCTTGGGGAGGGTCTCGGACACCGGGGAGCTGTTTTTT.

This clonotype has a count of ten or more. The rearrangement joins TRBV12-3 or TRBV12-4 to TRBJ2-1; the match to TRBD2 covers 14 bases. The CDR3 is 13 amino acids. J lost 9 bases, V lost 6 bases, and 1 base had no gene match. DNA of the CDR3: TGTGCCAGCAGAGGACTAGCGGGGGGTGAGCAGTTCTTC. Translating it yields CASRGLAGGEQFF.

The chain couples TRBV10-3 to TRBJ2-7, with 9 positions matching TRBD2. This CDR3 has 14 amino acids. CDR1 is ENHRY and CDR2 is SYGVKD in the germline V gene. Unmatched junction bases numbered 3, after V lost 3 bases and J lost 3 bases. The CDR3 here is CAISEGGRGYEQYF. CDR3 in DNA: TGTGCCATCAGTGAAGGCGGGAGGGGCTACGAGCAGTACTTC.

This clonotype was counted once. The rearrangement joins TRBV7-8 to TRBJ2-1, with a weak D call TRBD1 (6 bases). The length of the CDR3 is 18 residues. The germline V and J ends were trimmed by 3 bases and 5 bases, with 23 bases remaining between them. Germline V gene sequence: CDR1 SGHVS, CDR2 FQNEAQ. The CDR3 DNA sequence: TGTGCCAGCAGCTTTTTAACGACAGGTTTGGGCCCTGACAATGAGCAGTTCTTC. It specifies CASSFLTTGLGPDNEQFF.